This TCR beta chain was recorded in a study of T cell repertoires in cytomegalovirus infection. Study summary: CMV epitopes that were recently identified and HLA-C-restricted were used alongside well-studied HLA-B-restricted ones. The public TCR beta signatures pointed to both CMV infection and matching HLA type.

Trimming shortened V by 0 bases and J by 6 bases, and 7 bases separated the two germline ends. This CDR3 has 13 amino acids. Looked up from germline, CDR1 is LNHNV and CDR2 is YYDKDF (reference sequence). Whole-study findings and limits: Summed frequency of shared TCR beta families picked out CMV carriers who also had the relevant HLA. It was HLA-C-restricted CMV-specific TCR beta clonotypes that dominated the response ex vivo.

TCRdb used MiXCR to reprocess the reads, holding one entry per CDR3 protein. The sample holds about a million distinct CDR3 sequences, around 32% seen once. This clonotype was seen only a few times. Its specificity is unknown. V and J are TRBV15 and TRBJ2-3, with D uncertain. Sample: cultured CD8+ T cells from PBMCs, taken from culture after CMV antigen stimulation. The TCR originated in a human donor in good health (CMV status not recorded). Some clones in this sample may be carry-over from other donors' samples. For the CDR3, the DNA is TGTGCCACCAGCAGAGAAGGATGGGATACGCAGTATTTT. Its translation: CATSREGWDTQYF.